This T cell receptor beta chain was identified in a study of early T cells in non-severe SARS-CoV-2 infection. Background on the study: Sequencing input comprised bulk RNA from unsorted whole blood; chain pairing was not available.

Individual cDNA molecules received unique molecular identifiers during library preparation. TCRdb itself ran the 5' RACE reads through MiXCR, one entry per CDR3 protein. The table records tens of thousands of distinct CDR3 sequences, 15% to 19% of them present only once. Notes on the study in general: VDJdb-based matching was biased toward anti-spike CD8 responses and missed private and CD4 specificities.

The CDR3 contains 13 residues. Germline assignment: CDR1 SQVTM and CDR2 ANQGSEA. J lost 1 base, V lost 7 bases, and 3 bases had no gene match. Turning to this clonotype: What it recognizes is unknown.

This TCR derives from an adult who was a healthcare worker with PCR-confirmed SARS-CoV-2 infection or an uninfected control (not recorded which). V usage is TRBV29-1 and J usage is TRBJ2-2; 7 bases are shared with TRBD1. The sequencing input was whole blood. The CDR3 nucleotides read TGCAGCGCCTGGACAGGGAACACCGGGGAGCTGTTTTTT. This encodes CSAWTGNTGELFF.